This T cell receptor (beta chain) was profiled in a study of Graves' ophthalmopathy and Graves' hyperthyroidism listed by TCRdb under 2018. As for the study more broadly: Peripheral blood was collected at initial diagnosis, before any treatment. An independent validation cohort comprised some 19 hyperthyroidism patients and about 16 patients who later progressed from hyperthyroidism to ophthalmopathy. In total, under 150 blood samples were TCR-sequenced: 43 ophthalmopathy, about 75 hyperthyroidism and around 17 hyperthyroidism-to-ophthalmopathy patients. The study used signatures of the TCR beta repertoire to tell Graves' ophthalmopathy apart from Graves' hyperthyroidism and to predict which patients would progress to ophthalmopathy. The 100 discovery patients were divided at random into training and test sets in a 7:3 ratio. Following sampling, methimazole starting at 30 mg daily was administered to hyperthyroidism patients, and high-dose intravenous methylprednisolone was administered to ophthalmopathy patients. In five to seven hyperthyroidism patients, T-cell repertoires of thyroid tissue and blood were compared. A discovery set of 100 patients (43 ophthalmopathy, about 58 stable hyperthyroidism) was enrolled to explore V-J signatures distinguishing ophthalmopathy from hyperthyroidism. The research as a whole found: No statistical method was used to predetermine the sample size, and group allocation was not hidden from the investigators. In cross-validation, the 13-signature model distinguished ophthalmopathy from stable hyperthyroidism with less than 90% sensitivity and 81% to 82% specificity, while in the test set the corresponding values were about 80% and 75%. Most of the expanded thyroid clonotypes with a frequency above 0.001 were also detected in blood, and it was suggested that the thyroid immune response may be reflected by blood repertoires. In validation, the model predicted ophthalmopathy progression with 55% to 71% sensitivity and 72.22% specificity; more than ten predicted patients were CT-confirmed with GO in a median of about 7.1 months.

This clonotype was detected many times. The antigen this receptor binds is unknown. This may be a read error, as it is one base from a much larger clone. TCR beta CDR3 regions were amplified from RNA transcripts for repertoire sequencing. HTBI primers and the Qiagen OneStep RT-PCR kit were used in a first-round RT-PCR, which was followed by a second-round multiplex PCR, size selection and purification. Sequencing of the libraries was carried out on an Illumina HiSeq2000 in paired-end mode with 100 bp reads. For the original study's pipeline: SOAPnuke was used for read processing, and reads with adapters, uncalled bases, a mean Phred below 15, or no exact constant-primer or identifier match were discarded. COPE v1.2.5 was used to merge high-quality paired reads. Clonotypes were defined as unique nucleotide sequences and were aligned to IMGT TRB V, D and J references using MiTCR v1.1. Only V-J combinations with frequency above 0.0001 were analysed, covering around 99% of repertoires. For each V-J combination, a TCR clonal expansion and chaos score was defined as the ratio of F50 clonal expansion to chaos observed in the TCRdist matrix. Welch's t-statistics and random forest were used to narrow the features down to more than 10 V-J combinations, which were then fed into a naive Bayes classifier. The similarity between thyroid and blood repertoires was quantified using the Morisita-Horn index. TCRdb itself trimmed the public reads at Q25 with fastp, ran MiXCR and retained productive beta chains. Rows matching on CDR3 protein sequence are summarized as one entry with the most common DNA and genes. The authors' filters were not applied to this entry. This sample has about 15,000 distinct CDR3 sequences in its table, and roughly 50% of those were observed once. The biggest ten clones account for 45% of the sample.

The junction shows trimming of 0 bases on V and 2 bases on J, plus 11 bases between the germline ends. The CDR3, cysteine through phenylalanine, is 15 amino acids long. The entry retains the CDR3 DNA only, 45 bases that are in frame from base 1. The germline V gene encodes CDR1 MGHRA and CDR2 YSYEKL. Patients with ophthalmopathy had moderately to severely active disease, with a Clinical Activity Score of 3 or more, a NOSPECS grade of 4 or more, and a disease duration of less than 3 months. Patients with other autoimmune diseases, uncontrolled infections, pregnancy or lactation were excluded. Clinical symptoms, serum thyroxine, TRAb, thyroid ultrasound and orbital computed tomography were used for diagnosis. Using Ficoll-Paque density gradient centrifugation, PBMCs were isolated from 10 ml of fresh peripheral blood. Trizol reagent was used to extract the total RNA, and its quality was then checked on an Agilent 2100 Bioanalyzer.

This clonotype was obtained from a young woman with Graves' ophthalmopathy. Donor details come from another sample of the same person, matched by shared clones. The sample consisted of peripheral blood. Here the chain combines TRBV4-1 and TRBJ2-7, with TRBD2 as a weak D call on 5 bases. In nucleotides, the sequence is TGCGCCAGCAGCCAAGACCCAGGACTCGCCTACGAGCAGTACTTC. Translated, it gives CASSQDPGLAYEQYF.